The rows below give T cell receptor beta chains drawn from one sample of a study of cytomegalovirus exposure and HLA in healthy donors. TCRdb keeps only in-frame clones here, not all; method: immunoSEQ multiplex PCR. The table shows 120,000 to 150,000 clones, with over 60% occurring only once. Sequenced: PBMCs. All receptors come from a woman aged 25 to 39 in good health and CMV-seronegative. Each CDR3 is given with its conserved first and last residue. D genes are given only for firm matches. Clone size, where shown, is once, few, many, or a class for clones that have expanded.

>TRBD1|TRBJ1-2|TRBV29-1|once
CSGQEDRGNGYTF
TGCAGCGGCCAGGAAGACAGGGGGAATGGCTACACCTTC
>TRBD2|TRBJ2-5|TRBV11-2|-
CASSSSGTSQETQYF
TGTGCCAGCAGCTCCTCCGGGACTAGCCAAGAGACCCAGTACTTC
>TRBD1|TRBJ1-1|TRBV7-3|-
CASSLDRTGGPTEAFF
TGTGCCAGCAGCCTTGATCGGACAGGGGGTCCCACTGAAGCTTTCTTT
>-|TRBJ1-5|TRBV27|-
CASANSNQPQHF
TGTGCCAGCGCGAATAGCAATCAGCCCCAGCATTTT
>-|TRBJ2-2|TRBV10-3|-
CAISDPGFTGELFF
TGTGCCATCAGTGACCCAGGGTTTACCGGGGAGCTGTTTTTT
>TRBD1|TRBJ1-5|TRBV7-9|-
CASSQGEAYNQPQHF
TGTGCCAGCAGCCAGGGGGAGGCCTACAATCAGCCCCAGCATTTT
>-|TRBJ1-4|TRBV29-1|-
CSVGEEGWEKLFF
TGCAGCGTTGGAGAAGAGGGTTGGGAAAAACTGTTTTTT
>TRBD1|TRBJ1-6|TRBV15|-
CATSRDPGGDSPLHF
TGTGCCACCAGCAGAGATCCAGGGGGTGATTCACCCCTCCACTTT
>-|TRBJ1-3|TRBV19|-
CASSIGPAARSGNTIYF
TGTGCCAGTAGTATCGGTCCGGCGGCCCGCTCTGGAAACACCATATATTTT
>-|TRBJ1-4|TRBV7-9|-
CASSLGGRSEKLFF
TGTGCCAGCAGCTTAGGGGGGAGGAGTGAAAAACTGTTTTTT
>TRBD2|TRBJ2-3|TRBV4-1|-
CASSQDGGGGAVDTQYF
TGCGCCAGCAGCCAAGATGGTGGCGGGGGGGCGGTAGATACGCAGTATTTT
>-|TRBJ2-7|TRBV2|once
CASRKDGLYEQYF
TGTGCCAGCAGGAAGGACGGACTTTACGAGCAGTACTTC
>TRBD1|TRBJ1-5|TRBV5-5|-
CASSRQGVNQPQHF
TGTGCCAGCAGCCGACAGGGGGTTAATCAGCCCCAGCATTTT
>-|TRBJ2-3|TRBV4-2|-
CASSQEMAGHTDTQYF
TGTGCCAGCAGCCAAGAAATGGCGGGGCACACAGATACGCAGTATTTT
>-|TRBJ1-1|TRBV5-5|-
CASSSLMEGTEAFF
TGTGCCAGCAGCAGCCTGATGGAGGGGACTGAAGCTTTCTTT
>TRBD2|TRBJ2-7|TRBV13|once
CATPPPGAGLAGSYEQYF
TGTGCCACTCCCCCCCCAGGGGCCGGACTAGCGGGGAGCTACGAGCAGTACTTC
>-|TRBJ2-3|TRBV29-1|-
CSARDNTDTQYF
TGCAGCGCCCGGGACAACACAGATACGCAGTATTTT
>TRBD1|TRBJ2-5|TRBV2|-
CASDIGDRGPQETQYF
TGTGCCAGCGATATCGGGGACAGGGGGCCCCAAGAGACCCAGTACTTC
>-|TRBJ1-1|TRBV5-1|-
CASSSNTLADTEAFF
TGCGCCAGCAGCTCGAACACCTTGGCGGACACTGAAGCTTTCTTT
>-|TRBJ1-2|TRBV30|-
CAWSVLQINYGYTF
TGTGCCTGGAGTGTATTACAGATCAACTATGGCTACACCTTC
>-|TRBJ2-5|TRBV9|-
CASGGGSQETQYF
TGTGCCTCTGGAGGGGGCTCCCAAGAGACCCAGTACTTC
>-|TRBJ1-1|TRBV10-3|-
CAISQGNTEAFF
TGTGCCATCTCACAGGGGAACACTGAAGCTTTCTTT
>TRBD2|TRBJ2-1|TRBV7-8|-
CASSLGTSQGNEQFF
TGTGCCAGCAGCTTAGGGACTAGCCAGGGGAATGAGCAGTTCTTC
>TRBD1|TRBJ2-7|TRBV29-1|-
CSVRQGSSYEQYF
TGCAGCGTACGACAGGGGAGCTCCTACGAGCAGTACTTC
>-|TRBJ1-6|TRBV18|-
CASSPLPGAYNSPLHF
TGTGCCAGCTCACCACTGCCGGGAGCCTATAATTCACCCCTCCACTTT
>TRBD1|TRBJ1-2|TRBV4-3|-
CASSLTGTGANYGYTF
TGCGCCAGCAGCCTTACCGGGACAGGGGCTAACTATGGCTACACCTTC
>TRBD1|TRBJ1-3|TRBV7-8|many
CASSLESRTGRAGNTIYF
TGTGCCAGCAGCTTAGAGTCCCGGACAGGGCGGGCTGGAAACACCATATATTTT
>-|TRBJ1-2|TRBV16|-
CASSRTGLANYGYTF
TGTGCCAGCAGCCGCACAGGGTTGGCTAACTATGGCTACACCTTC
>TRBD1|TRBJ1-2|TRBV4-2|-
CASSFGTGDYGYTF
TGTGCCAGCAGCTTCGGAACAGGGGACTATGGCTACACCTTC
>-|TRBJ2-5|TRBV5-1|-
CASSLGGHSQETQYF
TGCGCCAGCAGCTTGGGGGGGCATAGCCAAGAGACCCAGTACTTC
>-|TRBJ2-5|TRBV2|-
CASRRAGTETQYF
TGTGCCAGCAGGCGGGCGGGGACAGAGACCCAGTACTTC
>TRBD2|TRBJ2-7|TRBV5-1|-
CASSLVSGASYEQYF
TGCGCCAGCAGCTTGGTTAGCGGGGCTTCCTACGAGCAGTACTTC
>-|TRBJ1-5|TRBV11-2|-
CASSLGATYDNQPQHF
TGTGCCAGCAGCTTAGGGGCCACCTACGACAATCAGCCCCAGCATTTT
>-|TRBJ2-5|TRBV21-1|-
CASSRRQGDQETQYF
TGTGCCAGCAGCAGAAGACAGGGGGATCAAGAGACCCAGTACTTC
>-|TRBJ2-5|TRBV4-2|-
CASSPGQKETQYF
TGTGCCAGCAGCCCGGGACAAAAAGAGACCCAGTACTTC
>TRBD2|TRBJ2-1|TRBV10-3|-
CAIRDLAGGANEQFF
TGTGCCATCAGGGACCTTGCCGGGGGGGCCAATGAGCAGTTCTTC
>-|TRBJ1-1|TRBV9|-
CASSVAGLALNTEAFF
TGTGCCAGCAGCGTAGCGGGGTTAGCCTTGAACACTGAAGCTTTCTTT
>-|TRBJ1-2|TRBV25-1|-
CASSEFGQSYGYTF
TGTGCCAGCAGTGAATTTGGTCAGTCCTATGGCTACACCTTC
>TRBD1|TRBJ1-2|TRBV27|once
CASSFSGTGVWGYTF
TGTGCCAGCAGTTTCTCCGGGACAGGGGTGTGGGGCTACACCTTC
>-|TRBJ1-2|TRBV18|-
CASSPLDLKQGRTYGYTF
TGTGCCAGCTCACCACTGGATTTAAAGCAGGGTCGTACCTATGGCTACACCTTC
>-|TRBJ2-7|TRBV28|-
CASSSPTGWTYEQYF
TGTGCCAGCAGCTCCCCGACAGGATGGACCTACGAGCAGTACTTC
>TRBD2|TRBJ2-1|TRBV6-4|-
CASSDRGTSGANEQFF
TGTGCCAGCAGTGACAGAGGGACTAGCGGGGCTAATGAGCAGTTCTTC
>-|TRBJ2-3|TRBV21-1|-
CASSRGASEKDTQYF
TGTGCCAGCAGCCGGGGGGCTAGCGAAAAAGATACGCAGTATTTT
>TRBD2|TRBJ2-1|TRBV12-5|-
CASGTGTSGGVSSYNEQFF
TGTGCTAGTGGTACCGGGACTAGCGGGGGGGTTAGCTCCTACAATGAGCAGTTCTTC
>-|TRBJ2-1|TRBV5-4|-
CASSPVGGPHNEQFF
TGTGCCAGCAGTCCGGTGGGGGGGCCCCACAATGAGCAGTTCTTC
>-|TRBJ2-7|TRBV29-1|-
CSVQASSSYEQYF
TGCAGCGTCCAGGCTTCCAGCTCCTACGAGCAGTACTTC
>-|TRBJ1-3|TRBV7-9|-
CASRHTRTVSGNTIYF
TGTGCCAGCAGGCACACCCGGACAGTCTCTGGAAACACCATATATTTT
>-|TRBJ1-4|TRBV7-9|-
CASSSWDIDEKLFF
TGTGCCAGCAGCTCCTGGGACATTGATGAAAAACTGTTTTTT
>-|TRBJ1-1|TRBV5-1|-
CASSLAQNTEAFF
TGCGCCAGCAGCTTGGCCCAGAACACTGAAGCTTTCTTT
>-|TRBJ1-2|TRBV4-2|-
CASSQGEMRSNYGYTF
TGTGCCAGCAGCCAAGGCGAAATGAGGTCTAACTATGGCTACACCTTC